One sample yielded the 17 T cell receptor beta chains listed below, sequenced in a study of T cell repertoires in cytomegalovirus infection. Their antigens remain unidentified. TCRdb re-called the reads through MiXCR, storing one row per CDR3 protein. The sample lists approximately 110,000 distinct CDR3 sequences; roughly a tenth were seen once. Material for sequencing was PBMCs, sequenced either directly or after in vitro stimulation (not recorded which). All receptors derive from a human donor in good health (CMV status not recorded). Some clones in this sample may be carry-over from other donors' samples.

The CDR3 DNA reads as TGTGCCAGCAGCTTAAGGTCGGGAGGGGGGGCCTACGAGCAGTACGTC. Its translation: CASSLRSGGGAYEQYV. The chain combines TRBV11-2 with TRBJ2-7; 8 bases fit TRBD2. The CDR3 length is 16 residues. With 2 bases clipped from V and 2 bases from J, the junction kept 8 bases outside the gene matches. Germline CDR1 is SGHAT and CDR2 is FQNNGV.

This clonotype has just a few counts. The chain employs TRBV27 and TRBJ2-2; D call uncertain. Germline V gene sequence: CDR1 MNHEY, CDR2 SMNVEV (reference sequence). This CDR3 has 15 amino acids. V gave up 7 bases and J gave up 0 bases, with 12 bases separating them. For the CDR3, the DNA is TGTGCCAGCAATCCGGGCGGAACGAACACCGGGGAGCTGTTTTTT. This sequence encodes CASNPGGTNTGELFF.

This clonotype was found a few times. The chain combines TRBV5-4 with TRBJ2-7; 7 nucleotides agree with TRBD1. The CDR3 is 17 amino acids. J lost 0 bases, V lost 4 bases, and 13 bases had no gene match. Germline CDR1 SGHNT, CDR2 YYREEE (reference sequence). Here the CDR3 reads CASSPQKGAGGSYEQYV. The CDR3 coding sequence is TGTGCCAGCAGCCCTCAGAAGGGTGCAGGGGGCTCCTACGAGCAGTACGTC.

This clonotype turned up a few times. The chain joins TRBV7-3 to TRBJ2-3; tentatively, D is TRBD2 (6 bases). CDR3 length: 15 amino acids. Germline V gives CDR1 SGHTA, CDR2 FQGTGA. The V and J ends lost 4 bases and 3 bases respectively, with 14 bases between them. The CDR3 region is CASSSRFGGTDTQYF. Written as DNA, the CDR3 is TGTGCCAGCAGCTCTCGTTTTGGGGGGACAGATACGCAGTATTTT.

This clonotype was picked up many times. This chain uses TRBV7-2 with TRBJ2-1; D is unresolved. The CDR3 runs 15 residues. The V end was cut by 0 bases, the J end by 4 bases, with 10 bases between. Germline-derived CDR1 and CDR2 are SGHTA and FQGNSA. CDR3 loop: CASSLAETRYNEQFF. The CDR3 region has the DNA TGTGCCAGCAGCTTAGCTGAAACCCGTTACAATGAGCAGTTCTTC.

The chain links TRBV19 to TRBJ1-5, with D possibly being TRBD1 (5 bases). Germline CDR1 and CDR2: LNHDA and SQIVND (reference sequence). The length of the CDR3 is 15 residues. Trimming took 3 bases from V and 0 from J, leaving 9 bases between them. The CDR3 DNA reads TGTGCCAGTAGTATGGGGCAGGCTAGCAATCAGCCCCAGCATTTT. This encodes CASSMGQASNQPQHF.

This clonotype was counted many times. The rearrangement joins TRBV6-1 to TRBJ2-3, with D uncertain. This CDR3 region has 16 residues. Germline lookup yields CDR1 MNHNS and CDR2 SASEGT. CDR3 DNA: TGTGCATCAGGTTTAGCAGTTACGTCCGGACCAGATACGCAGTATTTT. It translates to CASGLAVTSGPDTQYF.

The chain uses TRBV18 and TRBJ2-7, with a possible D match to TRBD1 (5 bases). V lost 3 bases and J 5 bases, leaving 14 bases between the germline ends. The CDR3 has 14 amino acids. Germline-derived CDR1 and CDR2 are KGHSH and LQKENI. CDR3 residues: CASSPVGRVHEQYV. CDR3 in DNA: TGTGCCAGCTCACCCGTCGGCAGGGTCCACGAGCAGTACGTC.

The table lists this clonotype with many counts. The chain uses TRBV7-2 and TRBJ1-1, with D perhaps TRBD1 (5 bases). Trimming pared 3 bases from V and 6 bases from J, leaving 11 bases between. Germline values: CDR1 SGHTA, CDR2 FQGNSA. The CDR3 has 13 amino acids. CDR3: CASSFTGKPEAFF. In nucleotides, the CDR3 is TGTGCCAGCAGCTTTACAGGAAAACCTGAAGCTTTCTTT.

The V call is TRBV7-9, the J call TRBJ1-4; D may be TRBD1 (5 bases). The CDR3 totals 13 residues. The V gene's germline CDR1 is SEHNR and CDR2 FQNEAQ (reference sequence). V dropped 6 bases and J dropped 5 bases, with 10 bases sitting between them. The CDR3 sequence is CASRTGANEKLFF. The CDR3 DNA reads as TGTGCCAGCAGGACTGGGGCAAATGAAAAACTGTTTTTT.

There are many counts of this clonotype. This chain joins TRBV7-8 and TRBJ2-1; D is perhaps TRBD2 (6 bases). The CDR3 totals 15 residues. Germline CDR1 and CDR2: SGHVS and FQNEAQ. V dropped 1 base and J dropped 4 bases, with 11 bases sitting between them. CDR3 loop: CASSLDIGGYNEQFF. CDR3 in DNA: TGTGCCAGCAGCTTAGATATTGGAGGGTACAATGAGCAGTTCTTC.

The chain employs TRBV6-1 and TRBJ2-5; D is possibly TRBD1 (5 bases). V lost 6 bases and J 2 bases, leaving 13 bases between the germline ends. The V gene's germline CDR1 is MNHNS and CDR2 SASEGT. The CDR3 runs to 14 residues. The CDR3 region is CASSSPRVQETQYF. For the CDR3, the DNA is TGTGCCAGCAGCTCCCCCAGGGTACAAGAGACCCAGTACTTC.

The sample holds a few counts of this clonotype. The junction departs from germline at one end; a sequencing error may be responsible. The chain couples TRBV15 to TRBJ2-3; 7 bases are shared with TRBD1. The CDR3 is 16 residues long. CDR1 is LNHNV, CDR2 YYDKDF, per germline (reference sequence). The CDR3 region has the DNA TGTGCCACCAGAAGAGGGGACAGCCATAGCACAGATACGCAGTATTTT. Protein sequence: CATRRGDSHSTDTQYF.

This clonotype appeared a few times. One end of the junction does not line up with germline, which may come from a read error. The rearrangement joins TRBV29-1 to TRBJ1-4, with TRBD1 matching 7 bases. From germline, CDR1 is SQVTM and CDR2 ANQGSEA. This CDR3 contains 12 residues. For the CDR3, the DNA is TGCAGCGCTGAAACAGGGGATGAAAAACTGTTTTTT. Translation: CSAETGDEKLFF.

This clonotype was seen many times. The CDR3 end shows no conserved phenylalanine or tryptophan, and so a read error is likely. The DNA is left out, because the CDR3 cannot be placed on it with certainty; the CDR3 is given as TCRdb lists it. The chain combines TRBV7-9 with TRBJ2-7; the table gives TRBD1 as D, unverified against the DNA. Germline V gene data show CDR1 as SEHNR and CDR2 as FQNEAQ (reference sequence). The CDR3 spans 12 residues, counting both ends. The CDR3 loop is CASSSQGRTVEI.

CDR3 bases: TGTGCCAGCAGCCGCCGAGGGGGACAGTACTTC. It codes for CASSRRGGQYF. This rearrangement joins TRBV28 to TRBJ2-7; tentative D call: TRBD1 (6 bases). The CDR3 runs 11 residues. Trimming left V 6 bases short and J 10 bases short, with 13 bases between. CDR1 is MDHEN, CDR2 SYDVKM, per germline.

This clonotype was detected a few times. This rearrangement joins TRBV20-1 to TRBJ2-7; 13 nucleotides line up with TRBD2. Germline V gene lookup returns CDR1 DFQATT and CDR2 SNEGSKA (reference sequence). The CDR3 has 15 residues. The junction had 2 bases not matched to a gene; V was cut back by 3 bases and J by 0 bases. CDR3 nucleotide sequence: TGCAGTGCTAGGACTAGCGGGAGGACCTCCTACGAGCAGTACTTC. Translating gives CSARTSGRTSYEQYF.